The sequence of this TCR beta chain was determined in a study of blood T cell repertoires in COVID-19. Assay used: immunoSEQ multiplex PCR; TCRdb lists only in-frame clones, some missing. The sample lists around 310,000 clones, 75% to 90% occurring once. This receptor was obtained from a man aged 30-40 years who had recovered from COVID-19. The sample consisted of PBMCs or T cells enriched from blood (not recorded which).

CDR3 protein: CASSLSPRGGIQYF. CDR3 DNA: TGTGCCAGCAGTTTATCCCCCAGGGGCGGCATTCAGTACTTC. The chain recombines TRBV28 with TRBJ2-4; D perhaps matches TRBD1 (6 bases). V lost 1 base and J 9 bases, leaving 13 bases between the germline ends. Per germline, CDR1 MDHEN and CDR2 SYDVKM. The length of the CDR3 is 14 residues.